These 17 T cell receptor beta chains were sequenced from one sample in a study of cytomegalovirus exposure and HLA in healthy donors. The PCR was carried out with 60 Vbeta primers and 13 Jbeta primers. Generated by immunoSEQ multiplex PCR, the TCRdb table keeps only in-frame clones and is missing some. The sample yields fewer than 250,000 clones, around four fifths seen once. Sequenced input: PBMCs. The origin of the receptors is a woman aged 40-49 years in good health and CMV-seronegative.

This clone was detected only a few times. The chain couples TRBV19 to TRBJ2-7, with a possible D match to TRBD1 (5 bases). CDR1 is LNHDA and CDR2 is SQIVND in the germline V gene (reference sequence). The ends were cut back, 0 bases at V and 2 bases at J, with 11 bases in the middle. The length of the CDR3 is 15 residues. CDR3: CASSIDLSGTYEQYF. CDR3 DNA sequence: TGTGCCAGTAGTATAGATCTCTCAGGGACCTACGAGCAGTACTTC. Full variable domain (remainder filled in from reference TRBV19 and TRBJ2-7): DGGITQSPKYLFRKEGQNVTLSCEQNLNHDAMYWYRQDPGQGLRLIYYSQIVNDFQKGDIAEGYSVSREKKESFPLTVTSAQKNPTAFYLCASSIDLSGTYEQYFGPGTRLTVT.

In DNA form, the CDR3 reads TGTGCCAGCTCACCACTCACAGGGTCCTACGAGCAGTACTTC. As protein: CASSPLTGSYEQYF. V is TRBV18 and J is TRBJ2-7; a possible D gene is TRBD1 (6 bases). Trimming cost V 1 base and J 1 base, with 8 bases left between them. Germline CDR1 KGHSH, CDR2 LQKENI. The CDR3 consists of 14 residues.

V and J are TRBV15 and TRBJ2-7; 7 bases map to TRBD1. The ends lost 0 bases at V and 4 bases at J; junction bases unmatched: 12. The CDR3 runs to 17 residues. Germline V gene sequence: CDR1 LNHNV, CDR2 YYDKDF (reference sequence). DNA for the CDR3: TGTGCCACCAGCAGAGATCAGAACAGGGGTATATCGTACGAGCAGTACTTC. Translated, it gives CATSRDQNRGISYEQYF.

V is TRBV29-1 and J is TRBJ2-7; 11 nucleotides line up with TRBD1. Germline assignment: CDR1 SQVTM and CDR2 ANQGSEA. With V trimmed by 4 bases and J by 5 bases, 1 base remained unmatched. The CDR3 extends over 12 amino acids. DNA of the CDR3: TGCAGCGTTGGGGACAGGGGGAACGAGCAGTACTTC. This translates into CSVGDRGNEQYF.

CDR3 in amino acids: CASSVGTGSTEAFF. The DNA of the CDR3 is TGTGCCAGCAGCGTAGGGACAGGTTCCACTGAAGCTTTCTTT. V usage is TRBV9 and J usage is TRBJ1-1, with 7 nucleotides matching TRBD1. This CDR3 comprises 14 residues. V lost 0 bases and J lost 4; bases outside the gene matches: 3. Germline CDR1 SGDLS, CDR2 YYNGEE.

J is TRBJ1-2 and V is TRBV5-1; 10 bases agree with TRBD1. V dropped 7 bases and J dropped 8; count of bases not matched to a gene: 8. Germline V gives CDR1 SGHRS, CDR2 YFSETQ. The CDR3 contains 13 residues. This CDR3 reads CASGSTGGEGYTF. CDR3 coding DNA: TGCGCCAGCGGTTCGACAGGGGGCGAGGGCTACACCTTC. The full variable domain, in which reference TRBV5-1 and TRBJ1-2 provide the parts outside the CDR3, is KAGVTQTPRYLIKTRGQQVTLSCSPISGHRSVSWYQQTPGQGLQFLFEYFSETQRNKGNFPGRFSGRQFSNSRSEMNVSTLELGDSALYLCASGSTGGEGYTFGSGTRLTVV.

This clone turned up a few times. This chain uses TRBV7-6 with TRBJ1-1, with a possible D match to TRBD1 (5 bases). The V and J ends lost 3 bases and 3 bases respectively, with 11 bases between them. This CDR3 spans 14 amino acids. Looked up from germline, CDR1 is SGHVS and CDR2 is FNYEAQ. CDR3 sequence: CASSFEGRDTEAFF. As DNA, the CDR3 is TGTGCCAGCAGCTTTGAGGGGAGGGACACTGAAGCTTTCTTT.

A word on this clone: Other DNA variants within this sample encode the same CDR3. The chain combines TRBV9 with TRBJ2-1, with D perhaps matching TRBD2 (6 bases). V lost 3 bases and J 1 base, leaving 8 bases between the germline ends. This CDR3 spans 14 amino acids. Per germline, CDR1 SGDLS and CDR2 YYNGEE. CDR3 in amino acids: CASSGGLSYNEQFF. In DNA, the CDR3 is TGTGCCAGCAGCGGGGGACTTTCCTACAATGAGCAGTTCTTC. Together with reference TRBV9 and TRBJ2-1, the CDR3 gives the full variable domain: DSGVTQTPKHLITATGQRVTLRCSPRSGDLSVYWYQQSLDQGLQFLIQYYNGEERAKGNILERFSAQQFPDLHSELNLSSLELGDSALYFCASSGGLSYNEQFFGPGTRLTVL.

The chain has TRBV29-1 and TRBJ1-2; 9 bases are a match to TRBD1. Per the germline V gene, CDR1 is SQVTM and CDR2 is ANQGSEA. The V gene end was trimmed by 5 bases and the J gene end by 7 bases; junction bases not matched to a gene: 5. The CDR3 runs to 12 residues. The CDR3 bases are TGCAGCGTTCGACAGGGGGGAGGTGGCTACACCTTC. The encoded protein is CSVRQGGGGYTF.

The rearrangement uses TRBV27 and TRBJ1-1, with no clear D. The CDR3 runs 12 residues. Germline V gives CDR1 MNHEY, CDR2 SMNVEV (reference sequence). V lost 5 bases and J lost 1, with 5 bases in between. CDR3: CASSNTNTEAFF. CDR3 DNA sequence: TGTGCCAGCAGTAACACGAACACTGAAGCTTTCTTT.

The rearrangement links TRBV10-3 to TRBJ1-2; possible D gene TRBD1, 6 bases. The CDR3 contains 14 residues. The germline gives CDR1 ENHRY, CDR2 SYGVKD. Deletions cut 3 bases from V and 4 bases from J, with 12 bases between. The DNA for the CDR3 is TGTGCCATCAGTGAAGGGGGGGCAGGCTATGGCTACACCTTC. Translation gives CAISEGGAGYGYTF.

In the case of this clone: This sample also contains other DNA sequences that code for the same CDR3. The chain combines TRBV4-2 with TRBJ1-4, with D perhaps TRBD1 (6 bases). CDR1 and CDR2 from the germline V gene are LGHNA and YNFKEQ. The CDR3 covers 15 residues. Trimming left V 4 bases short and J 6 bases short, with 15 bases between. Here the CDR3 reads CASSLLRDIDEKLFF. Written as DNA, the CDR3 is TGTGCCAGCAGCCTCCTAAGGGACATCGATGAAAAACTGTTTTTT.

The V call is TRBV7-2, the J call TRBJ1-3; D gene unclear. The CDR3 extends over 14 amino acids. Trimming cost V 5 bases and J 3 bases, with 11 bases left between them. Germline V gene lookup returns CDR1 SGHTA and CDR2 FQGNSA. The chain's CDR3 is CASSPAGVGNTIYF. For the CDR3, the DNA is TGTGCCAGCAGCCCCGCCGGGGTTGGAAACACCATATATTTT. Complete variable domain (other parts from reference TRBV7-2 and TRBJ1-3): GAGVSQSPSNKVTEKGKDVELRCDPISGHTALYWYRQSLGQGLEFLIYFQGNSAPDKSGLPSDRFSAERTGGSVSTLTIQRTQQEDSAVYLCASSPAGVGNTIYFGEGSWLTVV.

The rearrangement uses TRBV27 and TRBJ2-1, with 7 bases that match TRBD2. Germline V gene sequence: CDR1 MNHEY, CDR2 SMNVEV (reference sequence). This CDR3 comprises 13 residues. V lost 6 bases and J lost 7; bases outside the gene matches: 6. The CDR3 nucleotides are TGTGCCAGCAGCGGACTAGGGTTGAATGAGCAGTTCTTC. Amino acid sequence: CASSGLGLNEQFF.

A few counts support this clone. This chain links TRBV11-3 with TRBJ1-2, with TRBD1 identical over 9 bases. Germline CDR1 and CDR2: SGHNT and YENEEA. V shed 1 base and J 10 bases; nucleotides not matched to a gene: 7. This CDR3 has 14 residues. The CDR3 protein is CASSLVGTGHVYTF. CDR3 nucleotides: TGTGCCAGCAGCTTAGTAGGGACAGGGCATGTCTACACCTTC.

The CDR3 bases are TGTGCTAGTGAAGCGGGAGGCACAGATACGCAGTATTTT. This gives the protein CASEAGGTDTQYF. The J gene is TRBJ2-3, the V gene TRBV12-5, with 8 bases fitting TRBD2. The CDR3 sequence is 13 residues long. V shed 7 bases and J 1 base; nucleotides not matched to a gene: 1. Germline CDR1 and CDR2: LGHNT and FRNRAP.

This chain joins TRBV6-6 and TRBJ1-5; 9 nucleotides match TRBD1. Germline values: CDR1 MNHNY, CDR2 SVGAGI (reference sequence). The V gene end was trimmed by 6 bases and the J gene end by 0 bases; junction bases not matched to a gene: 3. The CDR3 has 15 residues. The chain's CDR3 is CASRRTGDSNQPQHF. The DNA for the CDR3 is TGTGCCAGCAGGCGGACAGGGGATAGCAATCAGCCCCAGCATTTT.